Each of the 29 T cell receptor beta chains below was sequenced from the same sample in a study of response to subunit inactivated influenza vaccine. TCRdb analysed the RT-PCR reads with MiXCR anew, one entry per CDR3 protein. Of around 200,000 distinct CDR3 sequences in the sample, 9.5% to 15% are singletons; the top ten hold about 29%. These data were also filed under a second study, of T cells expressing NK-cell markers. That work states: In generating TCR beta cDNA, 5'RACE template switching with UMIs was used.

Sequences were derived from CD8+ T cells sorted from PBMCs, sampled about 11 days after vaccination. All receptors derive from a man over 45 who received an inactivated influenza vaccine.

This clonotype was observed a handful of times. V and J are TRBV7-9 and TRBJ2-1, with D uncertain. The CDR3 totals 13 residues. Germline assignment: CDR1 SEHNR and CDR2 FQNEAQ (reference sequence). V shed 1 base and J shed 13 bases, with 14 bases lying between them. As DNA, the CDR3 is TGTGCCAGCAGCTTAGAACGAAACGAGACACAGTTCTTC. Amino acid sequence: CASSLERNETQFF.

The chain links TRBV29-1 to TRBJ2-2; 9 nucleotides line up with TRBD1. Germline V gene data show CDR1 as SQVTM and CDR2 as ANQGSEA. V shed 6 bases, J shed 1 base, and the junction held 3 bases outside the gene matches. The CDR3 has 14 residues. The CDR3 region has the DNA TGCAGCGTGTCGGGACAGGGGAACACCGGGGAGCTGTTTTTT. Amino acid sequence: CSVSGQGNTGELFF.

The CDR3 reads CASSVPGRSPLEQYF. CDR3 nucleotides: TGCGCCAGCAGCGTCCCGGGACGGAGCCCCCTCGAGCAGTACTTC. V is TRBV5-1 and J is TRBJ2-7, with D possibly being TRBD1 or TRBD2 (5 bases each). Trimming shortened V by 4 bases and J by 6 bases, and 20 bases separated the two germline ends. The CDR3 spans 15 residues. Germline V lookup: CDR1 SGHRS, CDR2 YFSETQ.

V and J are TRBV20-1 and TRBJ2-7, with D possibly matching TRBD2 (6 bases). Germline CDR1 and CDR2: DFQATT and SNEGSKA (reference sequence). Trimming left V 6 bases short and J 7 bases short, with 13 bases between. The CDR3 is 11 amino acids. CDR3 protein: CSAGTVQEQYF. CDR3 DNA: TGCAGTGCGGGGACTGTCCAGGAGCAGTACTTC.

The chain recombines TRBV28 with TRBJ1-2, with D possibly being TRBD1 (5 bases). The CDR3 loop spans 15 amino acids. V lost 2 bases, J lost 4 bases, and 14 bases lay in between. Germline V lookup: CDR1 MDHEN, CDR2 SYDVKM. CDR3 sequence reads: CASSLGATVFYGYTF. DNA for the CDR3: TGTGCCAGCAGTTTAGGGGCGACGGTTTTCTATGGCTACACCTTC.

The chain uses TRBV10-1 and TRBJ2-2; D may be TRBD1 or TRBD2 (6 bases each). V was cut by 0 bases and J by 11 bases, with 10 bases left in between. The CDR3 loop spans 13 amino acids. Germline CDR1 and CDR2: WNHNN and SYGVQD (reference sequence). CDR3 sequence reads: CASSESTGGELFF. CDR3 DNA sequence: TGCGCCAGCAGTGAGTCGACCGGGGGCGAGCTGTTTTTT.

This clonotype was recorded at least ten times. The J gene is TRBJ2-5, the V gene TRBV29-1; 8 nucleotides line up with TRBD2. With V trimmed by 3 bases and J by 2 bases, 14 bases remained unmatched. This CDR3 spans 17 amino acids. CDR1 is SQVTM and CDR2 is ANQGSEA in the germline V gene. Here the CDR3 DNA reads TGCAGCGTTGAGATCCCCATCCCGACTAGCGCACAAGAGACCCAGTACTTC. Translation: CSVEIPIPTSAQETQYF.

The genes are TRBV6-2 or TRBV6-3 and TRBJ2-4; D is possibly TRBD2 (6 bases). CDR3 length: 17 residues. V was clipped by 0 bases and J by 9 bases, with 21 bases between them. CDR1 and CDR2 from the germline V gene are MNHEY and SVGEGT. The CDR3 sequence is CASSYSTLTGERGIQYF. The CDR3 region has the DNA TGTGCCAGCAGTTACTCGACTCTTACGGGGGAGAGAGGCATTCAGTACTTC.

There are a few counts of this clonotype. The chain has TRBV7-6 and TRBJ2-3; 7 positions agree with TRBD1. Losses at the gene ends were 3 bases for V and 4 bases for J; bases not matched to a gene: 7. This CDR3 is 15 amino acids long. Germline V gives CDR1 SGHVS, CDR2 FNYEAQ. CDR3 DNA sequence: TGTGCCAGCAGCTTTCAGGGGGACGGGTCAGATACGCAGTATTTT. Its translation: CASSFQGDGSDTQYF.

The rearrangement joins TRBV6-5 to TRBJ1-4; D is possibly TRBD1 (5 bases). Germline CDR1 and CDR2: MNHEY and SVGAGI. Trimming shortened V by 2 bases and J by 3 bases, and 16 bases separated the two germline ends. The CDR3 extends over 17 amino acids. The CDR3 sequence is CASSYGASLGPNEKLFF. Here the CDR3 DNA reads TGTGCCAGCAGTTACGGGGCCTCACTCGGGCCTAATGAAAAACTGTTTTTT.

This clonotype was found a few times. The chain recombines TRBV13 with TRBJ2-1; the match to TRBD2 covers 8 bases. Germline CDR1 is PRHDT and CDR2 is FYEKMQ (reference sequence). The CDR3 consists of 16 residues. V lost 5 bases to trimming and J lost 3 bases; unmatched junction nucleotides: 9. The CDR3 bases are TGTGCCAGCAGCCCCGGCGGGGGGCTAGGCTACAATGAGCAGTTCTTC. It specifies CASSPGGGLGYNEQFF.

Only a few counts were recorded for this clonotype. The chain carries TRBV4-1 and TRBJ1-5, with a tentative D call TRBD1 (5 bases). This CDR3 region has 18 residues. V shed 1 base and J shed 6 bases, with 22 bases lying between them. In germline, CDR1 is MGHRA, CDR2 YSYEKL. The CDR3 here is CASSQVGVGSRVSQPQHF. The CDR3 coding sequence is TGCGCCAGCAGCCAAGTAGGTGTGGGTTCCAGGGTGAGTCAGCCCCAGCATTTT.

Only a few counts were recorded for this clonotype. The chain is built from TRBV13 and TRBJ2-7; TRBD1 aligns across 12 bases. This CDR3 has 15 amino acids. Trimming removed 5 bases from V and 2 bases from J; junction bases left unmatched: 4. Per germline, CDR1 PRHDT and CDR2 FYEKMQ (reference sequence). CDR3 region: CASSRGQGAAYEQYF. Written as DNA, the CDR3 is TGTGCCAGCAGCAGGGGACAGGGGGCGGCCTACGAGCAGTACTTC.

This clonotype was counted a few times. The chain is built from TRBV10-2 and TRBJ2-3; D not resolved. Germline-derived CDR1 and CDR2 are WSHSY and SAAADI. Trimming removed 4 bases from V and 2 bases from J, with 7 bases in between. The CDR3 length is 13 residues. CDR3 sequence reads: CASSARFTDTQYF. The CDR3 coding sequence is TGCGCCAGCAGTGCACGTTTCACAGATACGCAGTATTTT.

There are a few counts of this clonotype. The chain is built from TRBV4-3 and TRBJ2-3, with TRBD1 as a possible D gene (5 bases). From germline, CDR1 is LGHNA and CDR2 YSLEER. Deletions cut 0 bases from V and 2 bases from J, with 12 bases between. CDR3 size: 16 residues. The CDR3 nucleotides read TGCGCCAGCAGCCAAGATATGGGTGGGGCCACAGATACGCAGTATTTT. Protein sequence: CASSQDMGGATDTQYF.

The rearrangement links TRBV7-9 to TRBJ1-4; 7 nucleotides agree with TRBD1. CDR3 size: 16 residues. Germline values: CDR1 SEHNR, CDR2 FQNEAQ (reference sequence). The trim removed 5 bases at V and 8 bases at J, leaving 14 bases unmatched. The CDR3 DNA is TGTGCCAGCAGCGCACGGGACAGCTCCAAGGAGGAAAAACTGTTTTTT. This gives the protein CASSARDSSKEEKLFF.

This clonotype was counted a few times. The chain has TRBV25-1 and TRBJ1-1; D is unclear. The CDR3 extends over 12 amino acids. From germline, CDR1 is MGHDK and CDR2 SYGVNS. The ends were cut back, 5 bases at V and 8 bases at J, with 12 bases in the middle. Written as DNA, the CDR3 is TGTGCCAGCAGTTTCGAGGGTACCGAAGCTTTCTTT. Its translation is CASSFEGTEAFF.

This chain uses TRBV7-3 with TRBJ2-7, with D perhaps matching TRBD2 (6 bases). V shed 4 bases and J shed 6 bases, with 13 bases lying between them. Germline V gene lookup returns CDR1 SGHTA and CDR2 FQGTGA. This CDR3 has 13 residues. Written as DNA, the CDR3 is TGTGCCAGCAGCTGCGGGACGATACCCGAGCAGTACTTC. As protein: CASSCGTIPEQYF.

This clonotype was seen ten or more times. The V call is TRBV12-3 or TRBV12-4, the J call TRBJ2-4, with TRBD2 as a possible D gene (5 bases). This CDR3 contains 14 residues. Trimming cost V 6 bases and J 3 bases, with 12 bases left between them. Here the CDR3 reads CASSSYRDKNIQYF. CDR3 bases: TGTGCCAGCAGCTCATACCGGGACAAAAACATTCAGTACTTC.

The gene calls are TRBV7-6 and TRBJ2-2; a weak D match, TRBD2 (6 bases). Trimming left V 5 bases short and J 5 bases short, with 15 bases between. CDR1 SGHVS and CDR2 FNYEAQ come from the germline V gene. The CDR3 is 15 amino acids. CDR3 in amino acids: CASSREASVTGELFF. CDR3 in DNA: TGTGCCAGCAGCAGAGAAGCTAGCGTAACCGGGGAGCTGTTTTTT.

The chain uses TRBV12-3 or TRBV12-4 and TRBJ2-7, with TRBD2 identical over 13 bases. The ends lost 6 bases at V and 4 bases at J; junction bases unmatched: 6. CDR3 size: 15 residues. CDR3 nucleotides: TGTGCCAGCAGCTATGGACTAGCGGGAGTTTACGAGCAGTACTTC. This gives the protein CASSYGLAGVYEQYF.

This clonotype was observed a few times. This chain links TRBV29-1 with TRBJ1-1, with D perhaps matching TRBD1 (5 bases). The germline gives CDR1 SQVTM, CDR2 ANQGSEA. V was pared by 4 bases and J by 0 bases, with 9 bases between. CDR3 length: 13 amino acids. CDR3 residues: CSVGGAMNTEAFF. As DNA, the CDR3 is TGCAGCGTTGGTGGGGCCATGAACACTGAAGCTTTCTTT.

This clonotype showed up just a few times. The chain joins TRBV6-5 to TRBJ1-2, with a weak D call TRBD1 (6 bases). This CDR3 comprises 15 residues. V shed 0 bases and J shed 4 bases, with 12 bases lying between them. Per the germline V gene, CDR1 is MNHEY and CDR2 is SVGAGI. CDR3 bases: TGTGCCAGCAGTTACTCAGGGGAAGGGGGCTATGGCTACACCTTC. Amino acid sequence: CASSYSGEGGYGYTF.

V is TRBV24-1 and J is TRBJ2-7, with D uncertain. Per germline, CDR1 KGHDR and CDR2 SFDVKD. V lost 3 bases to trimming and J lost 2 bases, with 10 bases between them. The CDR3 is 14 residues long. DNA for the CDR3: TGTGCCACCAGTGATAGTCGACCACCCTACGAGCAGTACTTC. It encodes CATSDSRPPYEQYF.

The chain joins TRBV24-1 to TRBJ2-1, with unresolved D. The CDR3 runs 17 residues. The germline gives CDR1 KGHDR, CDR2 SFDVKD. V was clipped by 6 bases and J by 2 bases, with 19 bases between them. The CDR3 loop reads CATSSRFPGAAYNEQFF. In DNA, the CDR3 is TGTGCCACCAGTAGCAGGTTCCCGGGTGCGGCCTACAATGAGCAGTTCTTC.

This clonotype occurred a few times. This sequence joins TRBV28 and TRBJ2-2; D uncertain. V shed 2 bases and J shed 1 base, with 8 bases lying between them. From germline, CDR1 is MDHEN and CDR2 SYDVKM. The CDR3 runs 15 residues. The CDR3 protein is CASSLLDVNTGELFF. The CDR3 DNA is TGTGCCAGCAGTTTACTGGACGTGAACACCGGGGAGCTGTTTTTT.

In this sample, this clonotype turned up a few times. The junction shows a germline mismatch at one end, possibly a read error. The V gene is TRBV10-3, the J gene TRBJ2-7; 9 bases match TRBD2. The CDR3 consists of 14 residues. Germline V gives CDR1 ENHRY, CDR2 SYGVKD. The CDR3 sequence is CATSGLATSYEQYF. The DNA for the CDR3 is TGTGCCACCAGTGGACTAGCGACCTCCTACGAGCAGTACTTC.

CDR3 sequence reads: CASGEPTGNEQFF. The CDR3 coding sequence is TGTGCCAGTGGGGAGCCTACTGGGAATGAGCAGTTCTTC. J is TRBJ2-1 and V is TRBV25-1, with D possibly TRBD2 on 5 matching bases. CDR1 is MGHDK and CDR2 is SYGVNS in the germline V gene. The CDR3 is 13 amino acids. Trimming shortened V by 9 bases and J by 7 bases, and 16 bases separated the two germline ends.

This clonotype showed up just a few times. V and J are TRBV24-1 and TRBJ2-1, with D perhaps TRBD1 (5 bases). The length of the CDR3 is 16 residues. The germline V gene encodes CDR1 KGHDR and CDR2 SFDVKD. V shed 3 bases and J shed 6 bases, with 17 bases lying between them. The CDR3 sequence: CATSDGQGGPSNEQFF. The CDR3 region has the DNA TGTGCCACCAGTGATGGTCAGGGTGGGCCTAGCAATGAGCAGTTCTTC.